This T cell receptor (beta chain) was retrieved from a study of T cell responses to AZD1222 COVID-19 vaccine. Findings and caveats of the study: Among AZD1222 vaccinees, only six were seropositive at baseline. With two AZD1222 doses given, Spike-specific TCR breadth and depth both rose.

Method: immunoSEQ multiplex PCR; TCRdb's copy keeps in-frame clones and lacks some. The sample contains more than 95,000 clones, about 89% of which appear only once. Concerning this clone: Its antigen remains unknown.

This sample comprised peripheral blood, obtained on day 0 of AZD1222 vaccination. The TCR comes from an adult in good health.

CDR3 protein: CASSATGGSYNEQFF. CDR3 nucleotide sequence: TGTGCCAGCAGCGCCACAGGGGGCTCCTACAATGAGCAGTTCTTC. The chain carries TRBV9 and TRBJ2-1, with 8 bases matching TRBD1. Looked up from germline, CDR1 is SGDLS and CDR2 is YYNGEE. The CDR3 totals 15 residues. Losses at the gene ends were 3 bases for V and 0 bases for J; bases not matched to a gene: 2.